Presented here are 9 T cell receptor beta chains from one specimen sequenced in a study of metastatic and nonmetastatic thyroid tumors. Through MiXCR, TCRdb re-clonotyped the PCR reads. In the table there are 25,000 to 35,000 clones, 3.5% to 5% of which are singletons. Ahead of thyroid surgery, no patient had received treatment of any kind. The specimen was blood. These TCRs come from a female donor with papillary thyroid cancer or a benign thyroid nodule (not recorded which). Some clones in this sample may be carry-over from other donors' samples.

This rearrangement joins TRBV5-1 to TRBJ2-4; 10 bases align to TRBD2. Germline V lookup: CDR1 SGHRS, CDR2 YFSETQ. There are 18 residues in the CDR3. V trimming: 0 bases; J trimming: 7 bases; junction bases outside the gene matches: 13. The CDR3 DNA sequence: TGCGCCAGCAGCTTGGGAAGGCGAGCGGGAGGGATGGAGAACATTCAGTACTTC. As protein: CASSLGRRAGGMENIQYF.

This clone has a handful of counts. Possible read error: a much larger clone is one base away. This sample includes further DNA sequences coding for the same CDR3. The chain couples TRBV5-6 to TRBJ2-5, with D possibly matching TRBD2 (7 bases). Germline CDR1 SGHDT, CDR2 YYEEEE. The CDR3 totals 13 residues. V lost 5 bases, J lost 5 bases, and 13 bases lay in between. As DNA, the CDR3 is TGTGCCAGCAGGGATAGGGGGGGTGAGACCCAGTACTTC. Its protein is CASRDRGGETQYF.

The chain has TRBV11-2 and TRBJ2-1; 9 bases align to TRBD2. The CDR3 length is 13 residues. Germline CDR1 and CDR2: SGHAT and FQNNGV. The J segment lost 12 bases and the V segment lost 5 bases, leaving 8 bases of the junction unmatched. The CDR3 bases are TGTGCCAGCAGCCCGCCTAGCGGGATAGGGCAGTTCTTC. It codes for CASSPPSGIGQFF.

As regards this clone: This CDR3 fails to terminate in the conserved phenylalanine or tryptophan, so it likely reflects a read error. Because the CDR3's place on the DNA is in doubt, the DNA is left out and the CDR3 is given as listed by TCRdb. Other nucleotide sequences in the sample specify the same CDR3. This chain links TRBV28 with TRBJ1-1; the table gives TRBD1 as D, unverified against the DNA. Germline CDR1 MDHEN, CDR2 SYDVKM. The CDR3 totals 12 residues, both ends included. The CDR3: CASIPGWTEAFI.

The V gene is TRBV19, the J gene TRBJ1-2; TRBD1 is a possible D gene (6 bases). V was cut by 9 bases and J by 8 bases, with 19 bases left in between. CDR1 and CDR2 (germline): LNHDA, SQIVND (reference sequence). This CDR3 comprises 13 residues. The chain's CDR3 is CASSADRSGGYTF. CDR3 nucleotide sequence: TGTGCCAGCAGCGCAGACAGGTCTGGGGGCTACACCTTC.

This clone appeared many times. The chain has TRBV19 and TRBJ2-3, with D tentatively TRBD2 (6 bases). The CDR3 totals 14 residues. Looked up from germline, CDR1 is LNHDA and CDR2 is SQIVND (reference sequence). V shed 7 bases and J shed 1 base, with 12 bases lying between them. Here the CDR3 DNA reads TGTGCCAGTACCACCGGGGAGGGCACAGATACGCAGTATTTT. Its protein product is CASTTGEGTDTQYF.

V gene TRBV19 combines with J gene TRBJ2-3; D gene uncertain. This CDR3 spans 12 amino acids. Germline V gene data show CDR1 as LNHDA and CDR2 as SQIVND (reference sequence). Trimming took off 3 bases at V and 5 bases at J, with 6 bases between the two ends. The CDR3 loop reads CASSIAEDTQYF. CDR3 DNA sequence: TGTGCCAGTAGTATCGCCGAAGATACGCAGTATTTT. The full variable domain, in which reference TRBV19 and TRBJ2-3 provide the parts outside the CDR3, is DGGITQSPKYLFRKEGQNVTLSCEQNLNHDAMYWYRQDPGQGLRLIYYSQIVNDFQKGDIAEGYSVSREKKESFPLTVTSAQKNPTAFYLCASSIAEDTQYFGPGTRLTVL.

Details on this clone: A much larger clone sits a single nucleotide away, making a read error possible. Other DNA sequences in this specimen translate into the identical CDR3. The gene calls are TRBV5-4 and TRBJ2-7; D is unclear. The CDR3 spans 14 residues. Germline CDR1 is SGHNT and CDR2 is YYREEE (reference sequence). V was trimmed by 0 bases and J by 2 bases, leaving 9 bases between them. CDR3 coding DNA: TGTGCCAGCAGCTTGGCGAGTCGCCCCTACGAGCAGTACTTC. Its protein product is CASSLASRPYEQYF.

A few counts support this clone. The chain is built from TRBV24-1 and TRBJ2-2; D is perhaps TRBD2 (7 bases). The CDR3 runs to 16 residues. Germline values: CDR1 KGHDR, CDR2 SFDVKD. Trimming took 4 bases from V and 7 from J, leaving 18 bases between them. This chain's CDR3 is CATSDPRGASGGELFF. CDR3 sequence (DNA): TGTGCCACCAGTGACCCCCGGGGGGCGTCCGGCGGGGAGCTGTTTTTT.